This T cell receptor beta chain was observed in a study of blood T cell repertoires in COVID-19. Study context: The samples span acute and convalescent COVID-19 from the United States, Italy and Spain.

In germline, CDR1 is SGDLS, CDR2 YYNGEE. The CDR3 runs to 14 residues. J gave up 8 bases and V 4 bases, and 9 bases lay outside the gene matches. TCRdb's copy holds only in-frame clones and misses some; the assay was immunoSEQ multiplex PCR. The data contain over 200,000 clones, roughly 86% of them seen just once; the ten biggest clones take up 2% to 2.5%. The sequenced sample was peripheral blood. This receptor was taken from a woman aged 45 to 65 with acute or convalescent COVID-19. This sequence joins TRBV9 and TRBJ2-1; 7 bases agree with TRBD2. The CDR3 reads CASSSVGGGHEQFF. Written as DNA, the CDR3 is TGTGCCAGCAGCTCAGTTGGGGGAGGGCATGAGCAGTTCTTC.